The clone carrying this T cell receptor (beta chain) was counted between two and nine times. Its target is not known. The record originates from a study of shared clonotypes between healthy human individuals. Regarding the study as a whole: Naive CD4 clonotypes overlapped across a handful of donors at approximately 5.3%. Clonotype sharing among donors was thought likely to change with sequencing depth.

Libraries were prepared by immunoSEQ multiplex PCR; TCRdb keeps only in-frame clonotypes and omits some of them. The table lists about 2.4 million clones, approximately 93% of them singletons. The CDR3 is 13 residues long. Germline CDR1 is LNHDA and CDR2 is SQIVND (reference sequence). Trimming removed 9 bases from V and 5 bases from J; junction bases left unmatched: 8. The study drew all its donors from Caucasian adults living in Nashville, Tennessee. This receptor was identified in a man aged 18 to 29 in good health. Some clones in this sample may be carry-over from other donors' samples. The sample consisted of naive CD4+ T cells from PBMCs. Regarding subset: CD45RA+ positively selected. The chain has TRBV19 and TRBJ1-1; 8 bases align to TRBD1. The DNA for the CDR3 is TGTGCCAGCCGGGAGACAGGGGAGACTGAAGCTTTCTTT. The encoded protein is CASRETGETEAFF.